These T cell receptor beta chains were read from a single sample in a study of blood T cell repertoires in COVID-19. Assay: immunoSEQ multiplex PCR; the TCRdb copy retains only in-frame clones and omits some. The sample contains around 370,000 clones, more than 75% of which appear only once. The sequenced sample consisted of peripheral blood. The receptors here all came from a woman aged 45-65 years with COVID-19, enrolled during active disease. The conserved cysteine and the conserved F or W are not part of the CDR3 here. Each record gives: CDR3 length, V gene, J gene, CDR3 protein.

>12|TRBV9|TRBJ2-7
ASSPFGSTYEQY
>13|TRBV27|TRBJ1-1
ASSPERFVNTEAF
>13|TRBV24-1|TRBJ2-1
ATSEGTSGIDEQF
>13|TRBV5-1|TRBJ2-7
ASSLATAPSYEQY
>11|TRBV5-4|TRBJ1-1
ASSLTGGAGAF
>13|TRBV9|TRBJ2-3
ASSPLSRGTDTQY
>15|TRBV7-6|TRBJ2-7
ASSGQGTSGPSYEQY
>12|TRBV19|TRBJ1-4
ATKVGFTNEKLF
>14|TRBV7-9|TRBJ2-1
ASSLDGQIPYNEQF
>13|TRBV19|TRBJ1-1
ASKPDRDRNTEAF
>11|TRBV5-5|TRBJ2-7
ASSSQGPYEQY
>11|TRBV18|TRBJ2-5
ASSPRQEETQY